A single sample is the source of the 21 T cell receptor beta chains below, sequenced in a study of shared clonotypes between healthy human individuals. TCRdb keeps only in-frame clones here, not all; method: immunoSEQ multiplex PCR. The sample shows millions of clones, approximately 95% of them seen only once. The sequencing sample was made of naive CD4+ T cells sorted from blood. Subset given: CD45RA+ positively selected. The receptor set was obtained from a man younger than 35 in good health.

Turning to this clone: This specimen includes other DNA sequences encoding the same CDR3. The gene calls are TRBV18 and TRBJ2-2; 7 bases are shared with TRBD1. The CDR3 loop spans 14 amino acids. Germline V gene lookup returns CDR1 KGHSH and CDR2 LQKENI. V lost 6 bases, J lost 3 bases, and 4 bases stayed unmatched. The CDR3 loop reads CASSPDRDTGELFF. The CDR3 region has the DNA TGTGCCAGCTCCCCCGACAGGGACACCGGGGAGCTGTTTTTT.

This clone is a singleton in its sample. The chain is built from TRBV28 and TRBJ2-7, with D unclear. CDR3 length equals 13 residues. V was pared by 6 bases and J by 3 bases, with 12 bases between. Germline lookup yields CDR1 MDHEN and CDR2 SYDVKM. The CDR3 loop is CASSLRALYEQYF. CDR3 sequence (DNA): TGTGCCAGCAGCCTCCGGGCCCTCTACGAGCAGTACTTC.

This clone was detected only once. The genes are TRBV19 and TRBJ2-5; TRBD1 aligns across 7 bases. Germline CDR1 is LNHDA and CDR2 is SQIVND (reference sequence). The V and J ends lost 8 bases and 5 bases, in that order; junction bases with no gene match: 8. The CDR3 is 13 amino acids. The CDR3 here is CASAPGGAETQYF. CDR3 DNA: TGTGCCAGTGCCCCAGGGGGTGCGGAGACCCAGTACTTC.

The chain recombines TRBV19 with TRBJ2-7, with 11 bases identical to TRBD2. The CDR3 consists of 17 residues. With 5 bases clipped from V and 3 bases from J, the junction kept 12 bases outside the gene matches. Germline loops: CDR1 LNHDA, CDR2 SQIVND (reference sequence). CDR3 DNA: TGTGCCAGTAGTTCCCCCGGGACTAGCGGCCACCTCTACGAGCAGTACTTC. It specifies CASSSPGTSGHLYEQYF.

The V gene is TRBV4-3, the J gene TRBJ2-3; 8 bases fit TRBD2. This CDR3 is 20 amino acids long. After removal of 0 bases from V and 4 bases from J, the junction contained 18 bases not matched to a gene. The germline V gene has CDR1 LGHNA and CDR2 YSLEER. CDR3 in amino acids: CASSQDIAGFVLRTADTQYF. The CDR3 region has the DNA TGCGCCAGCAGCCAAGATATAGCGGGGTTCGTACTCCGAACGGCAGATACGCAGTATTTT.

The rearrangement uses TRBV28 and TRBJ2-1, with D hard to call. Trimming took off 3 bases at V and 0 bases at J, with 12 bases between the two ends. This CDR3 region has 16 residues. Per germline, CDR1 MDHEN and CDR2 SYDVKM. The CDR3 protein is CASSLVGPSSYNEQFF. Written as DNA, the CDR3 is TGTGCCAGCAGTTTGGTTGGCCCTAGCTCCTACAATGAGCAGTTCTTC.

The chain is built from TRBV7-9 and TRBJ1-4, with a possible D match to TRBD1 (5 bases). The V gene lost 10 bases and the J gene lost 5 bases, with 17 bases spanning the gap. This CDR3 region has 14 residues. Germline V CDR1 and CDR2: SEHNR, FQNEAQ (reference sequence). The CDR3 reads CATGSRQSNEKLFF. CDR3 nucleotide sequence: TGTGCCACCGGATCAAGACAGTCAAATGAAAAACTGTTTTTT. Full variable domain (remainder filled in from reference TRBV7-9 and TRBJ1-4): DTGVSQNPRHKITKRGQNVTFRCDPISEHNRLYWYRQTLGQGPEFLTYFQNEAQLEKSRLLSDRFSAERPKGSFSTLEIQRTEQGDSAMYLCATGSRQSNEKLFFGSGTQLSVL.

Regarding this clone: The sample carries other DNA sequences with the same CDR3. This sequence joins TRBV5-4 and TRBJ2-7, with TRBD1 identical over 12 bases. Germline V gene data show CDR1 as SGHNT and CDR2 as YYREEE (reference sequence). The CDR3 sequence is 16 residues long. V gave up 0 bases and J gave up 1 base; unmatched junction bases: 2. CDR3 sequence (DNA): TGTGCCAGCAGCTTGGTGGGACAGGGGGCATCCTACGAGCAGTACTTC. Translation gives CASSLVGQGASYEQYF.

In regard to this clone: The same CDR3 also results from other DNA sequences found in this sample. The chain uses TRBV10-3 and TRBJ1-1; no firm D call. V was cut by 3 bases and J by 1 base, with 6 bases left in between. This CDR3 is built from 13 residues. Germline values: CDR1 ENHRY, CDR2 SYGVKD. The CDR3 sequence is CAISDGPNTEAFF. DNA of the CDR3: TGTGCCATCAGTGATGGGCCGAACACTGAAGCTTTCTTT.

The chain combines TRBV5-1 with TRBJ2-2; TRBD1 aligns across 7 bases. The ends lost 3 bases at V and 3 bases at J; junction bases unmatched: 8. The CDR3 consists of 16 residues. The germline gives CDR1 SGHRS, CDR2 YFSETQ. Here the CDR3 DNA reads TGCGCCAGCAGCTCCGCAACAGGGGCGGACACCGGGGAGCTGTTTTTT. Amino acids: CASSSATGADTGELFF.

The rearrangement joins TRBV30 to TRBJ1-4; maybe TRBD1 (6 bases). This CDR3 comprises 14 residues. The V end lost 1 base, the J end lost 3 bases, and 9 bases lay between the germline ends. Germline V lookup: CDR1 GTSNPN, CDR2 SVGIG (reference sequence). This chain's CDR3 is CAWSGGTPNEKLFF. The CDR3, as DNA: TGTGCCTGGAGTGGAGGGACACCTAATGAAAAACTGTTTTTT. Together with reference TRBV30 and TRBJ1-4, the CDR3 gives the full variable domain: SQTIHQWPATLVQPVGSPLSLECTVEGTSNPNLYWYRQAAGRGLQLLFYSVGIGQISSEVPQNLSASRPQDRQFILSSKKLLLSDSGFYLCAWSGGTPNEKLFFGSGTQLSVL.

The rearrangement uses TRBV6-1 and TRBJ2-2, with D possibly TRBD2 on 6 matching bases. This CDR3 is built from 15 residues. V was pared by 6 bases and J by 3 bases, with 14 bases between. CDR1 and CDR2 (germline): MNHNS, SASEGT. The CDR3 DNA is TGTGCCAGCAGCCTCGAAGGAGGGCACACCGGGGAGCTGTTTTTT. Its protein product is CASSLEGGHTGELFF.

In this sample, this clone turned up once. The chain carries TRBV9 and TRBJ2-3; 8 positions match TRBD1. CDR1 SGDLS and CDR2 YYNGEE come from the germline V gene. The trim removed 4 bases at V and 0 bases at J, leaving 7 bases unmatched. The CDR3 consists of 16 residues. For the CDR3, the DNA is TGTGCCAGCAGCACCAGACAGGGGTATAGCACAGATACGCAGTATTTT. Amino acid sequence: CASSTRQGYSTDTQYF.

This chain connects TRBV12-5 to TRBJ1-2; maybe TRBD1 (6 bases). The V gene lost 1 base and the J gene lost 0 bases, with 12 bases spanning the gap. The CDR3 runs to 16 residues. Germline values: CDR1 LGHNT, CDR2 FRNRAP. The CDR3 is CASGLDRALTNYGYTF. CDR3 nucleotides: TGTGCTAGTGGTTTGGACAGGGCCCTTACTAACTATGGCTACACCTTC.

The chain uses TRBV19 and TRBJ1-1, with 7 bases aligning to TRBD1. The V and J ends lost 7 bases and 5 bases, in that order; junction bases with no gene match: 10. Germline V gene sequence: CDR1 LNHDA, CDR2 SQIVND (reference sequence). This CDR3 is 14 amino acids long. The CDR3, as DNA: TGTGCCAGTACGACGGGACAGTTGAGGACTGAAGCTTTCTTT. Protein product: CASTTGQLRTEAFF.

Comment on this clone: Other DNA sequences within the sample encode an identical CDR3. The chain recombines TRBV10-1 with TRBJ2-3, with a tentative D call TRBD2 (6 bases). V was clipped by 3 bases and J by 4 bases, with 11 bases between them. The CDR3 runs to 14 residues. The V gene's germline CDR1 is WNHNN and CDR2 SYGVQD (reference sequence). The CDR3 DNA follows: TGCGCCAGCAGTGAAAACGGGAGAGCAGATACGCAGTATTTT. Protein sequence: CASSENGRADTQYF.

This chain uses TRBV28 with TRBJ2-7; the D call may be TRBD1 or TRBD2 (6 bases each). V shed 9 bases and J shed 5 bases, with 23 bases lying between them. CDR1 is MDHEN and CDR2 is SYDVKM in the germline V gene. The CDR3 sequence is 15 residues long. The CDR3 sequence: CASQFTGGGKNEQYF. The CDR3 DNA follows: TGTGCCAGTCAGTTTACCGGAGGGGGAAAAAACGAGCAGTACTTC.

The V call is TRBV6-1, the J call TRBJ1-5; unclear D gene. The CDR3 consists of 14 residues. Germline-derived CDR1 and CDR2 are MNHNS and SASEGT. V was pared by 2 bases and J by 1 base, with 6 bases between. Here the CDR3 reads CASSEPESNQPQHF. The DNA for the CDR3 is TGTGCCAGCAGTGAACCAGAGAGCAATCAGCCCCAGCATTTT.

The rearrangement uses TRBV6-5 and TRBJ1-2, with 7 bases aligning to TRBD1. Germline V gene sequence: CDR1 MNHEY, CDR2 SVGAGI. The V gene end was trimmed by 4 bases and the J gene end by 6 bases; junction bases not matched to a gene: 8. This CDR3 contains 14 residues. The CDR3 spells CASSFQQGGNGYTF. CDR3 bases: TGTGCCAGCAGTTTCCAGCAGGGGGGAAATGGCTACACCTTC.

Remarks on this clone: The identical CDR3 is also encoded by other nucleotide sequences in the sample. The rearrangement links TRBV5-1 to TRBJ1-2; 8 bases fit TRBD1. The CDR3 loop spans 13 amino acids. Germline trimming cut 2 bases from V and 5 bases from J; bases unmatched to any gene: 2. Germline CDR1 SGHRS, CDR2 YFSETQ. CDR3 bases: TGCGCCAGCAGCTTACAGGGGGAATATGGCTACACCTTC. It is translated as CASSLQGEYGYTF.

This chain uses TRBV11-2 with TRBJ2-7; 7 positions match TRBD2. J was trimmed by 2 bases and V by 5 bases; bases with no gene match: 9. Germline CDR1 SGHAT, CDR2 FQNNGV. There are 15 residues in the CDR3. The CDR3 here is CASSRLSGETYEQYF. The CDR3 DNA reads TGTGCCAGCAGCCGTTTGAGCGGGGAGACCTACGAGCAGTACTTC.